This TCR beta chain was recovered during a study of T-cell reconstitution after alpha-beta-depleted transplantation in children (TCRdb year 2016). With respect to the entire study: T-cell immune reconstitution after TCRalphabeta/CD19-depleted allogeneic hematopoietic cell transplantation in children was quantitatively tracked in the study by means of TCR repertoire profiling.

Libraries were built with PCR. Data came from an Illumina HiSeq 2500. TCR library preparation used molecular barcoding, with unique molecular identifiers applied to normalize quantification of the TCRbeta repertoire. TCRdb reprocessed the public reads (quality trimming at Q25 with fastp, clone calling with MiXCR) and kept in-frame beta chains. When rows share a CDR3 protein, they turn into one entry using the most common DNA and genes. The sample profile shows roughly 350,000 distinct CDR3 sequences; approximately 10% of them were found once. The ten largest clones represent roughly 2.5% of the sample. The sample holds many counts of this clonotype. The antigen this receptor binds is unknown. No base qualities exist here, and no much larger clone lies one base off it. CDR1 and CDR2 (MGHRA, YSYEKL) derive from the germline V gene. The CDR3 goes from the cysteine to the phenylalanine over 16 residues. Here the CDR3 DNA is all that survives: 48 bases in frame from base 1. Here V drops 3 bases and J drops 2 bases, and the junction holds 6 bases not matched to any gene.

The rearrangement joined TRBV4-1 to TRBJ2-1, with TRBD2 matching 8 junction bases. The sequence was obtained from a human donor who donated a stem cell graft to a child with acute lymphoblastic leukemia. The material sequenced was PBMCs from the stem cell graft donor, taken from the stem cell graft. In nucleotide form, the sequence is TGCGCCAGCAGCCAGGCCCTAGCGGGTCCCTACAATGAGCAGTTCTTC. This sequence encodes CASSQALAGPYNEQFF.